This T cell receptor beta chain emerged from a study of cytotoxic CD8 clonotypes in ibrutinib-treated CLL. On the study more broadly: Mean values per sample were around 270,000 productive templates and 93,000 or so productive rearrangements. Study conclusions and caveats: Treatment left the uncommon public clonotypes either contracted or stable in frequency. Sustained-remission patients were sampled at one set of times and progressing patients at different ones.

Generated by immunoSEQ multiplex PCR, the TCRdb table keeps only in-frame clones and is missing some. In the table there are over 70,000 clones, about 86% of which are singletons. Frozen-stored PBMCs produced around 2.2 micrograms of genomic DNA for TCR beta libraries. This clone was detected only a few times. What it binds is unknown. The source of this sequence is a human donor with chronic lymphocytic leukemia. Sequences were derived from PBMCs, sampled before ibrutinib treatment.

The CDR3 region has the DNA TGCGCCAGCAGCTTGGTTCAGGGGAACTATGGCTACACCTTC. It translates to CASSLVQGNYGYTF. The J gene is TRBJ1-2, the V gene TRBV5-1; D perhaps matches TRBD1 (6 bases). V was shortened by 0 bases and J by 2 bases, with 8 bases between the two germline ends. Germline V gene sequence: CDR1 SGHRS, CDR2 YFSETQ. The CDR3 loop spans 14 amino acids.